This TCR beta chain was identified in a study of blood T cell repertoires in COVID-19. Study-wide background: Sites in the United States, Italy and Spain provided acute and convalescent COVID-19 samples. PBMCs, B-cell-depleted T cells, or T cells were the source of the cDNA or gDNA that made up the material.

CDR1 is SGHVS and CDR2 is FQNEAQ in the germline V gene. J was trimmed by 4 bases and V by 4 bases; bases with no gene match: 8. The CDR3 spans 18 residues. A single count supports this clone. The Seattle patients, enrolled during active infection, were followed longitudinally. In the study's own analysis: For nucleated cells, counts were estimated from reference gene primer amplification. Clones were sequenced by immunoSEQ multiplex PCR, and TCRdb holds only the in-frame ones, with some missing. That table is the source of V, J and clone size, and D and trimming were worked out from the DNA. The sample holds about 130,000 clones, around 79% seen once.

V usage is TRBV7-8 and J usage is TRBJ2-1; TRBD2 agrees at 15 bases. The sample consisted of peripheral blood. This sequence originates from a woman aged 70-85 years with COVID-19, enrolled during active disease. Here the CDR3 DNA reads TGTGCCAGCAGCTCCATAGCGGGACTAGCGGGGGGATACAATGAGCAGTTCTTC. Amino acid sequence: CASSSIAGLAGGYNEQFF. The complete variable domain, with remaining parts taken from reference TRBV7-8 and TRBJ2-1, reads GAGVSQSPRYKVAKRGQDVALRCDPISGHVSLFWYQQALGQGPEFLTYFQNEAQLDKSGLPSDRFFAERPEGSVSTLKIQRTQQEDSAVYLCASSSIAGLAGGYNEQFFGPGTRLTVL.